This T cell receptor beta chain is drawn from a study of radiotherapy plus CTLA-4 blockade in lung cancer (dated by TCRdb to about 2018). Turning to the overall study: Among enrolled patients, about 17% had an objective response and 31% reached disease control.

In regard to this clone: Its specific antigen is unknown. No base-level quality is on record; no much larger clone is a single base apart.

Including cysteine and phenylalanine, the CDR3 has 17 amino acids. Only the CDR3 DNA is retained, 51 bases long and in frame from the first base. Trimming costs V 0 bases and J 0 bases, and their ends lie 18 bases apart. The germline V gene gives CDR1 as SQVTM and CDR2 as ANQGSEA. Overall study results and their limits: TCR clones derived from tumors expanded in peripheral blood after treatment with radiotherapy and ipilimumab. Increased serum interferon-beta after radiation, together with early dynamic changes in blood T cell clones, were reported to be the strongest predictors of response.

To prepare the library, the immunoSEQ multiplex PCR assay was applied. As stored in TCRdb, this immuneACCESS dataset retains in-frame rearrangements with V and J assigned. A fraction of the clones does not appear; measured against another copy, unresolved V genes explain less than half of the discrepancy, and the remainder lacks a known reason. Counted in this sample were under 95,000 clones; approximately 84% of them appeared once. The ten largest clones capture about 0.79% of the sample. Focal radiation therapy combined with CTLA-4 blockade (ipilimumab) was tested in patients with chemo-refractory metastatic non-small-cell lung cancer.

The sequence is built from TRBV29-1 and TRBJ2-7; TRBD2 is possibly the D segment (5 matching bases). The source was peripheral blood, collected from a patient treated with radiotherapy plus ipilimumab. This TCR came from a human donor with non-small cell lung cancer who had stable disease on radiotherapy plus ipilimumab. The CDR3 loop reads CSVEDPLGSGSSYEQYF. The DNA reads as follows: TGCAGCGTTGAAGATCCCCTGGGCAGCGGAAGCTCCTACGAGCAGTACTTC.